The clone carrying this T cell receptor (beta chain) has at least ten counts. Its specificity is not known. The CDR3 covers 14 residues. The germline gives CDR1 DFQATT, CDR2 SNEGSKA (reference sequence). V was clipped by 1 base and J by 4 bases, with 12 bases between them. This specimen comes from a study of CD8 T cells in ankylosing spondylitis. The TCR beta libraries were generated through quantitative 5'-RACE incorporating molecular barcodes. TCRdb fed the 5' RACE reads into MiXCR, producing one record per CDR3 protein. The table records approximately 540,000 distinct CDR3 sequences, approximately 11% of them present only once. The study's findings and limits: Ankylosing spondylitis blood seemed to carry a telltale TCR beta motif made of under ten highly homologous variants. Relatively scarce in peripheral blood, disease-linked clones were CD8+. Significant enrichment of disease-linked clones was reportedly seen in matched ankylosing spondylitis synovial fluid.

The sequenced sample consisted of blood, either unsorted or a sorted T cell fraction (not recorded which). The sequence came from a male donor with ankylosing spondylitis. V usage is TRBV20-1 and J usage is TRBJ2-3; tentatively, D is TRBD1 or TRBD2 (6 bases each). CDR3 DNA: TGCAGTGCTAGAGTGGGGGGCCGGGCAGATACGCAGTATTTT. It is translated as CSARVGGRADTQYF.